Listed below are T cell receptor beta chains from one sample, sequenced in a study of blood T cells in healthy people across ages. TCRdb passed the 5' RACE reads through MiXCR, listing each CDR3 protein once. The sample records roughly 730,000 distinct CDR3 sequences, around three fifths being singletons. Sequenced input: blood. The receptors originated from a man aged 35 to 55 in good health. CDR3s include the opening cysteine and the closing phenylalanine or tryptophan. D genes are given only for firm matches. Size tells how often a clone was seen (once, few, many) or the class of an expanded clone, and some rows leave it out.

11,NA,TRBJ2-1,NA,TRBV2,TGTGCCACCAAGGGCGTGGGGGAGCAGTTCTTC,CATKGVGEQFF
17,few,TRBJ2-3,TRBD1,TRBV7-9,TGTGCCAGCAGCGTAGACTCCGGGACAGGAAGCACAGATACGCAGTATTTT,CASSVDSGTGSTDTQYF
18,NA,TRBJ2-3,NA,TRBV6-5,TGTGCCAGCAGTTACTCTTACGCCGCGGGAAGGGGCACAGATACGCAGTATTTT,CASSYSYAAGRGTDTQYF
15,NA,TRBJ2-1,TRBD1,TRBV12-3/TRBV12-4,TGTGCCAGCAGCTCCCGGGACAGGGGAGTGGGTGAGCAGTTCTTC,CASSSRDRGVGEQFF
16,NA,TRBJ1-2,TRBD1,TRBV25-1,TGTGCCAGCAGTCCCCCGCCGGGACAGGGGAACTATGGCTACACCTTC,CASSPPPGQGNYGYTF
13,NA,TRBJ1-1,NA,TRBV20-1,TGCAGTGCTAGAAGCCCGGACACAAGAAAAGCTTTCTTT,CSARSPDTRKAFF
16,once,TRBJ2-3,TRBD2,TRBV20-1,TGCAGTGCTATCAATGTGGCGGGGGAGATCACAGATACGCAGTATTTT,CSAINVAGEITDTQYF
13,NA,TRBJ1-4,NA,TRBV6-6,TGTGCCAGTCGGGTAGGGGAGGTTGAAAAACTGTTTTTT,CASRVGEVEKLFF
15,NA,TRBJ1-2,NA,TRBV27,TGTGCCAGCAGTTTACAGGGGCAGGGGAACTATGGCCACACCTTC,CASSLQGQGNYGHTF
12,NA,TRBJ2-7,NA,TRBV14,TGTGCCAGCAGCCATGGGTTTATAGAGCAGTACTTC,CASSHGFIEQYF
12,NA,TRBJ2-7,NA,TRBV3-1,TGTGCCAGCAGCCCTCTGACCCACGAGCAGTACTTC,CASSPLTHEQYF
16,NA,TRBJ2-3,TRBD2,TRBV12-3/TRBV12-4,TGTGCCAGCAGTTTTTGTGGCGGGGGGAACACAGATACGCAGTATTTT,CASSFCGGGNTDTQYF
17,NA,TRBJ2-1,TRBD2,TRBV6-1,TGTGCCAGCAGTCTCTCCGTTGGAGCGGGGATTTACAATGAGCAGTTCTTC,CASSLSVGAGIYNEQFF
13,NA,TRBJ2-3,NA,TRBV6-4,TGTGCCAGCGGCGACTCCTACGGAGATACGCAGTATTTT,CASGDSYGDTQYF
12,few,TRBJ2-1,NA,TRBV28,TGTGCCAGCACTCCCTGGGCGGGTGAGCAGTTCTTC,CASTPWAGEQFF
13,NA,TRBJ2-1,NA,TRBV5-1,TGCGCCAGCAGCTCGTCCCCGGATTCGACCCAGTTCTTC,CASSSSPDSTQFF
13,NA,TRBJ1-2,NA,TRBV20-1,TGCAGTGCTAGAGGCCAGAACTACTATGGCTACACCTTC,CSARGQNYYGYTF
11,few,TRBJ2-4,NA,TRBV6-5,TGTGCCAGCAGTGACCTAAACATTCAGTACTTC,CASSDLNIQYF
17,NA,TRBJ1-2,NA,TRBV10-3,TGTGCCATCAGTGAACAACCGGACAGAGGGGCTAACTATGGCTACACCTTC,CAISEQPDRGANYGYTF
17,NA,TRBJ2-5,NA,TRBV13,TGTGCCAGCAGCTCGCCCGGGGGATCTAAGGTTCAAGAGACCCAGTACTTC,CASSSPGGSKVQETQYF